This T cell receptor beta chain was identified during a study of blood T cell repertoires in COVID-19. At the level of the study: PBMCs, B-cell-depleted T cells, or T cells provided the cDNA or gDNA that made up the material.

Authors' processing steps: By means of reference gene primer amplification, nucleated cell counts were estimated. Measured with immunoSEQ multiplex PCR; TCRdb has only the in-frame clones, and not every one. V and J calls and clone size are copied from that table; D and trimming were computed from the DNA. The table includes about 72,000 clones, 75% to 90% detected once. V was clipped by 0 bases and J by 7 bases, with 3 bases between them. CDR1 is SEHNR and CDR2 is FQNEAQ in the germline V gene (reference sequence). The CDR3 sequence is 11 residues long. The chain employs TRBV7-9 and TRBJ1-2; D uncertain. The source is a woman aged 80 or over with active or convalescent COVID-19. The sample was peripheral blood. The DNA for the CDR3 is TGTGCCAGCAGCTTAGCCTTTGGCTACACCTTC. It encodes CASSLAFGYTF.